What follows are 24 T cell receptor beta chains derived from one specimen sequenced in a study of Graves' ophthalmopathy and Graves' hyperthyroidism. For repertoire sequencing, the TCR beta CDR3 regions were amplified from RNA transcripts. HTBI primers primed a first-round RT-PCR, and a second-round multiplex PCR followed. TCRdb reanalysed the multiplex PCR reads using MiXCR and keeps one entry per CDR3 protein. The profile shows 220,000 or so distinct CDR3 sequences, approximately 21% of them singletons. The sequencing sample was made of peripheral blood. The origin of the receptors is a woman aged 45-65 years with Graves' ophthalmopathy.

This clonotype was detected only a few times. The J gene is TRBJ2-2, the V gene TRBV10-2, with TRBD2 matching over 9 bases. The CDR3 totals 15 residues. The V gene's germline CDR1 is WSHSY and CDR2 SAAADI. V dropped 6 bases and J dropped 7; count of bases not matched to a gene: 9. CDR3 in amino acids: CASRAGSGSLGELFF. CDR3 in DNA: TGCGCCAGCAGAGCGGGTAGCGGGAGTCTCGGGGAGCTGTTTTTT.

This clonotype has a count of ten or more. The chain uses TRBV24-1 and TRBJ2-7; possible D gene TRBD1, 6 bases. From germline, CDR1 is KGHDR and CDR2 SFDVKD. The V gene lost 2 bases and the J gene lost 3 bases, with 16 bases spanning the gap. CDR3 length: 16 residues. CDR3 bases: TGTGCCACCAGTGATTCCGCAACAGGGTTGGGCTACGAGCAGTACTTC. This encodes CATSDSATGLGYEQYF.

This clonotype was detected ten times or more. The rearrangement joins TRBV11-2 to TRBJ2-5; TRBD2 agrees at 12 bases. From germline, CDR1 is SGHAT and CDR2 FQNNGV. The J segment lost 5 bases and the V segment lost 5 bases, leaving 6 bases of the junction unmatched. The CDR3 contains 15 residues. CDR3 in DNA: TGTGCCAGCAGCACGAGGACTAGCGGGACGGAGACCCAGTACTTC. Translated: CASSTRTSGTETQYF.

This clonotype has only a few counts. The V call is TRBV7-9, the J call TRBJ2-5; a possible D gene is TRBD2 (5 bases). CDR3 length equals 13 residues. CDR1 is SEHNR and CDR2 is FQNEAQ in the germline V gene (reference sequence). Trimming cost V 5 bases and J 5 bases, with 12 bases left between them. The CDR3 region is CASSRGGPETQYF. CDR3 DNA: TGTGCCAGCAGCCGAGGAGGACCTGAGACCCAGTACTTC. The full variable domain, rest sourced from reference TRBV7-9 and TRBJ2-5, is DTGVSQNPRHKITKRGQNVTFRCDPISEHNRLYWYRQTLGQGPEFLTYFQNEAQLEKSRLLSDRFSAERPKGSFSTLEIQRTEQGDSAMYLCASSRGGPETQYFGPGTRLLVL.

This clonotype was recorded at least ten times. This rearrangement joins TRBV7-8 to TRBJ2-1; D unclear. Trimming cost V 1 base and J 0 bases, with 10 bases left between them. The CDR3 has 16 residues. Germline V lookup: CDR1 SGHVS, CDR2 FQNEAQ. CDR3 amino acids: CASSLVGGTSYNEQFF. CDR3 DNA: TGTGCCAGCAGCTTAGTGGGCGGTACCTCCTACAATGAGCAGTTCTTC.

The chain joins TRBV24-1 to TRBJ2-5; tentatively, D is TRBD2 (5 bases). This CDR3 is 16 amino acids long. The V gene lost 3 bases and the J gene lost 0 bases, with 13 bases spanning the gap. CDR1 and CDR2 from the germline V gene are KGHDR and SFDVKD. CDR3 region: CATSDPTRANQETQYF. In nucleotides, the CDR3 is TGTGCCACCAGTGATCCAACTAGGGCCAACCAAGAGACCCAGTACTTC.

This clonotype has just a few counts. J is TRBJ1-1 and V is TRBV29-1; D remains unclear. Germline CDR1 reads SQVTM; CDR2 reads ANQGSEA. The ends were cut back, 3 bases at V and 0 bases at J, with 14 bases in the middle. The CDR3 has 15 amino acids. The CDR3 sequence is CSVDPRTFMNTEAFF. For the CDR3, the DNA is TGCAGCGTTGACCCTCGGACCTTTATGAACACTGAAGCTTTCTTT. Complete variable domain (other parts from reference TRBV29-1 and TRBJ1-1): SAVISQKPSRDICQRGTSLTIQCQVDSQVTMMFWYRQQPGQSLTLIATANQGSEATYESGFVIDKFPISRPNLTFSTLTVSNMSPEDSSIYLCSVDPRTFMNTEAFFGQGTRLTVV.

This clonotype was seen at least ten times. V and J are TRBV6-5 and TRBJ1-2, with a weak D call TRBD1 (5 bases). The V gene's germline CDR1 is MNHEY and CDR2 SVGAGI. V was pared by 2 bases and J by 8 bases, with 12 bases between. There are 13 residues in the CDR3. The CDR3 DNA reads as TGTGCCAGCAGTTACAGAGGAGGGGTAGGCTACACCTTC. Translating gives CASSYRGGVGYTF.

The chain recombines TRBV6-1 with TRBJ2-7; a weak D match, TRBD1 (5 bases). Germline V gene data show CDR1 as MNHNS and CDR2 as SASEGT. The CDR3 runs 14 residues. Trimming removed 6 bases at V and 5 bases at J, with 17 bases between. CDR3 in amino acids: CASRDNHILHEQYF. For the CDR3, the DNA is TGTGCCAGCAGGGACAACCATATACTCCACGAGCAGTACTTC.

This clonotype was found a few times. The gene calls are TRBV3-1 and TRBJ2-5; no clear D gene. The CDR3 contains 12 residues. Germline V CDR1 and CDR2: LGHDT, YNNKEL (reference sequence). V lost 8 bases and J lost 1, with 8 bases in between. CDR3 DNA sequence: TGTGCCAGCTCCGCCCGCCAAGAGACCCAGTACTTC. Encoded protein: CASSARQETQYF.

CDR3 loop: CASSLQGYSSGPTSPLHF. In DNA, the CDR3 is TGTGCCAGCAGCTTACAGGGGTACAGTTCGGGGCCAACGTCACCCCTCCACTTT. The V gene is TRBV7-2, the J gene TRBJ1-6; possible D gene TRBD1, 6 bases. This CDR3 has 18 amino acids. With 2 bases removed from V and 10 bases from J, the gap between germline ends came to 24 bases. CDR1 is SGHTA and CDR2 is FQGNSA in the germline V gene.

The sample holds many counts of this clonotype. The chain joins TRBV19 to TRBJ1-5; D remains ambiguous. Trimming shortened V by 3 bases and J by 1 base, and 13 bases separated the two germline ends. The germline V gene has CDR1 LNHDA and CDR2 SQIVND (reference sequence). CDR3 size: 16 residues. The CDR3: CASSMSTVISNQPQHF. The CDR3 nucleotides read TGTGCCAGTAGTATGAGCACAGTTATAAGCAATCAGCCCCAGCATTTT.

V usage is TRBV6-1 and J usage is TRBJ2-7, with D unresolved. Germline CDR1 and CDR2: MNHNS and SASEGT. V was clipped by 4 bases and J by 2 bases, with 9 bases between them. CDR3 length: 13 residues. In nucleotides, the CDR3 is TGTGCCAGCAGTGGGGAAGGGACCTACGAGCAGTACTTC. Protein: CASSGEGTYEQYF.

In regard to this clonotype: Mismatch with germline at one junction end may stem from a read error. The chain uses TRBV6-1 and TRBJ2-5; 9 bases are shared with TRBD2. This CDR3 has 15 amino acids. Per the germline V gene, CDR1 is MNHNS and CDR2 is SASEGT. The CDR3 DNA reads as TGTGCCAGCAGAGAAGCGGGGGGAAAGCAAGAGACCCAGTACTTC. Translation: CASREAGGKQETQYF.

This clonotype has more than one count but fewer than ten. This rearrangement joins TRBV30 to TRBJ1-5; D is perhaps TRBD1 (5 bases). From germline, CDR1 is GTSNPN and CDR2 SVGIG (reference sequence). The CDR3 is 13 residues long. Trimming removed 2 bases at V and 9 bases at J, with 14 bases between. CDR3 in amino acids: CAWSRTGSGPQHF. The CDR3 nucleotides are TGTGCCTGGAGTCGAACAGGCTCCGGGCCCCAGCATTTT.

This clonotype has only a few counts. The chain recombines TRBV29-1 with TRBJ2-7; D is ambiguous. This CDR3 comprises 12 residues. Looked up from germline, CDR1 is SQVTM and CDR2 is ANQGSEA. V was cut by 3 bases and J by 2 bases, with 8 bases left in between. This chain's CDR3 is CSVEADAYEQYF. DNA of the CDR3: TGCAGCGTTGAGGCAGACGCCTACGAGCAGTACTTC.

This clonotype showed up many times. The rearrangement links TRBV28 to TRBJ2-5, with TRBD1 matching 7 bases. Germline trimming cut 11 bases from V and 4 bases from J; bases unmatched to any gene: 7. This CDR3 region has 12 residues. CDR1 and CDR2 (germline): MDHEN, SYDVKM. The CDR3 bases are TGTGCCGCCGGAGAGGGGGCAGAGACCCAGTACTTC. It is translated as CAAGEGAETQYF.

This clonotype was picked up many times. The rearrangement links TRBV27 to TRBJ1-2; TRBD1 is a possible D gene (6 bases). In germline, CDR1 is MNHEY, CDR2 SMNVEV (reference sequence). Between the trimmed V and J ends, which lost 5 bases and 7 bases, there was a span of 17 bases. The CDR3 loop spans 14 amino acids. Written as DNA, the CDR3 is TGTGCCAGCAGTAACAGGGACGGGTCCGGTGGCTACACCTTC. Translating gives CASSNRDGSGGYTF.

This clonotype was counted only a few times. The rearrangement links TRBV7-9 to TRBJ1-6, with a possible D match to TRBD1 (5 bases). Trimming took off 4 bases at V and 13 bases at J, with 8 bases between the two ends. The CDR3 totals 11 residues. Looked up from germline, CDR1 is SEHNR and CDR2 is FQNEAQ (reference sequence). The CDR3 sequence: CASSSGWPLHF. The CDR3 region has the DNA TGTGCCAGCAGCTCAGGGTGGCCCCTCCACTTT.

This clonotype was observed many times. The chain uses TRBV15 and TRBJ2-5; D may correspond to TRBD1 or TRBD2 (6 bases each). Germline values: CDR1 LNHNV, CDR2 YYDKDF (reference sequence). Trimming removed 5 bases at V and 0 bases at J, with 16 bases between. The CDR3 extends over 16 amino acids. The CDR3 loop reads CATSGGDTPYQETQYF. The CDR3 DNA follows: TGTGCCACCAGCGGAGGGGACACCCCGTACCAAGAGACCCAGTACTTC.

Notes on this clonotype: One end of the junction is discordant with germline, which a read error may explain. This chain links TRBV28 with TRBJ2-2, with D perhaps matching TRBD2 (6 bases). CDR3 length equals 13 residues. Germline-derived CDR1 and CDR2 are MDHEN and SYDVKM. In DNA, the CDR3 is TGTGCCAGCAGCGGGTCACGAACCGGGGGGCTGTTTTTT. Translation: CASSGSRTGGLFF.

This clonotype has at least ten counts. The V call is TRBV20-1, the J call TRBJ1-2; tentatively, D is TRBD1 (5 bases). The CDR3 totals 15 residues. V lost 5 bases and J 5 bases, leaving 21 bases between the germline ends. The germline V gene has CDR1 DFQATT and CDR2 SNEGSKA (reference sequence). The CDR3 nucleotides are TGCAGTGCTCGGCGGTCCACGGGGCCCTGGTATGGCTACACCTTC. Translated: CSARRSTGPWYGYTF.

This clonotype was recorded at least ten times. The chain combines TRBV11-3 with TRBJ2-7, with 15 positions matching TRBD2. V trimming: 1 base; J trimming: 5 bases; junction bases outside the gene matches: 15. Germline V gene data show CDR1 as SGHNT and CDR2 as YENEEA. CDR3 size: 20 residues. CDR3 sequence: CASSLVFGTSGRRRRDEQYF. CDR3 nucleotide sequence: TGTGCCAGCAGCTTAGTGTTTGGGACTAGCGGGAGGAGAAGGCGAGACGAGCAGTACTTC.

The chain is built from TRBV6-5 and TRBJ2-5, with 7 bases matching TRBD1. J was trimmed by 2 bases and V by 6 bases; bases with no gene match: 9. Germline lookup yields CDR1 MNHEY and CDR2 SVGAGI. The length of the CDR3 is 15 residues. Here the CDR3 DNA reads TGTGCCAGCAGCCAGACTGTGGGACAGCAAGAGACCCAGTACTTC. This sequence encodes CASSQTVGQQETQYF.